This section outlines one T cell receptor (beta chain) sequence together with its context. Its antigen remains unknown. immunoSEQ v3.0 was run at survey level. The repertoire was sequenced with immunoSEQ multiplex PCR; TCRdb's copy has only in-frame clones and lacks some. This sample has about 17,000 clones, with about 91% found just once. The data stem from a study of long-term antiretroviral therapy in people with HIV. Overall study results and limits: Repertoires in HIV (unlike those of controls) had narrower CDR3 length ranges. Blood collection from the mid-2000s to the late 2010s possibly occurred under older ART regimens.

This CDR3 contains 14 residues. CDR1 is PRHDT, CDR2 FYEKMQ, per germline (reference sequence). V lost 0 bases to trimming and J lost 8 bases; unmatched junction nucleotides: 4. The TCR comes from a man in his 60s with HIV. Sequenced material: unsorted PBMCs, taken 0.3 years after starting antiretroviral therapy. The chain links TRBV13 to TRBJ2-1; TRBD2 aligns across 7 bases. As DNA, the CDR3 is TGTGCCAGCAGCTTAGGCCGGGACTATTATGAGCAGTTCTTC. This sequence encodes CASSLGRDYYEQFF.